The 4 T cell receptor beta chains below all came from one sample that was sequenced in a study of blood T cell repertoires in COVID-19 (dated by TCRdb to 2020 to 2021). Receptor libraries were prepared by the immunoSEQ multiplex PCR assay. TCRdb provides this immuneACCESS table in a form limited to in-frame rearrangements. Some clones are lacking; in checked studies, under half of them reflect an unresolved V gene, and why the rest are absent is not known. Recorded for this sample are roughly 220,000 clones; 80% to 90% of them occurred a single time. Roughly 3% of the sample is taken by the ten largest. The sequencing input was PBMCs or T cells enriched from blood (not recorded which). These receptors were taken from a woman in her late teens or twenties in a cohort exposed to, infected with or recovered from COVID-19 (not recorded which).

This rearrangement joins TRBV28 to TRBJ2-7, with 8 bases identical to TRBD1. This CDR3 is 14 amino acids long. Per the germline V gene, CDR1 is MDHEN and CDR2 is SYDVKM. After removal of 4 bases from V and 2 bases from J, the junction contained 4 bases not matched to a gene. The CDR3 coding sequence is TGTGCCAGCAGTTCACAGGGGGAAGCCTACGAGCAGTACTTC. It encodes CASSSQGEAYEQYF.

This clone was detected only once. J is TRBJ1-5 and V is TRBV12-2; the table gives TRBD1 as D, unverified against the DNA. TRBV12-2 counts as a pseudogene. The CDR3 has 18 amino acids. The CDR3 region has the DNA TGTGCAAGTCGCTTTTACGGACAGAGTTACGATAGCAATCAGCCCCAGCATTTT. Translation: CASRFYGQSYDSNQPQHF.

Concerning this clone itself: In the same sample, other DNA sequences code for this CDR3. CDR3 DNA: TGTGCCAGCAGTTTAGCGGGAGGGTACAATGAGCAGTTCTTC. Translating it yields CASSLAGGYNEQFF. The V and J genes are TRBV27 and TRBJ2-1, with TRBD2 matching 9 bases. Germline CDR1 reads MNHEY; CDR2 reads SMNVEV (reference sequence). The J segment lost 4 bases and the V segment lost 2 bases, leaving 0 bases of the junction unmatched. The CDR3 totals 14 residues.

This sequence joins TRBV6-5 and TRBJ1-5; maybe TRBD1 (5 bases). The CDR3 loop spans 15 amino acids. Germline CDR1 reads MNHEY; CDR2 reads SVGAGI. V lost 6 bases and J 0 bases, leaving 12 bases between the germline ends. CDR3 in amino acids: CASRTDTNSNQPQHF. The CDR3 region has the DNA TGTGCCAGCAGGACGGACACGAATAGCAATCAGCCCCAGCATTTT.